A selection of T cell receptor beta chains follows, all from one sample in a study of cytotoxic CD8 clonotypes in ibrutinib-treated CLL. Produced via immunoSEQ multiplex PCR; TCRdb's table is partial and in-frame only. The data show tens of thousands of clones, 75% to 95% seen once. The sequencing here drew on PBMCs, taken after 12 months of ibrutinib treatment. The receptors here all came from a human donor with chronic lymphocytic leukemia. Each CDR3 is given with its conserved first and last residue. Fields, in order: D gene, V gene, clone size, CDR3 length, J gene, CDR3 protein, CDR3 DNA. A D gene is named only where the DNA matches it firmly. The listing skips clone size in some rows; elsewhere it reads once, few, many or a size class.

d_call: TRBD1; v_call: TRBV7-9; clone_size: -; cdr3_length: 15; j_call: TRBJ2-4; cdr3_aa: CASSRATGGFDIQYF; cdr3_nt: TGTGCCAGCAGCCGGGCTACAGGGGGCTTTGACATTCAGTACTTC
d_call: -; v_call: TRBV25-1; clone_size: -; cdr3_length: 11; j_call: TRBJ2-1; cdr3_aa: CASSEWGEQFF; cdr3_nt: TGTGCCAGCAGTGAATGGGGGGAGCAGTTCTTC
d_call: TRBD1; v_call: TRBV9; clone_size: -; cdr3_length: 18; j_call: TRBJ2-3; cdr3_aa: CASSTRTGAESFTDTQYF; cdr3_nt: TGTGCCAGCAGCACACGGACAGGGGCCGAGTCTTTCACAGATACGCAGTATTTT
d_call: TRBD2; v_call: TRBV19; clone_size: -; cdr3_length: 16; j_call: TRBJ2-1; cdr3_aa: CASSIVASGRNNEQFF; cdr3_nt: TGTGCCAGTAGTATAGTGGCTAGCGGGAGGAACAATGAGCAGTTCTTC
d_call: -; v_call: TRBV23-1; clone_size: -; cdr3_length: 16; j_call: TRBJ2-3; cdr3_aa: CASSQSFQTKDYTQYF; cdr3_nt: TGCGCCAGCAGTCAATCCTTCCAGACTAAAGACTATACGCAGTATTTT
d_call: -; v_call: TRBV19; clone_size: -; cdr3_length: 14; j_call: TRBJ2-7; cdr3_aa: CASSLETGSYEQYF; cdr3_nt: TGTGCCAGTAGTCTAGAAACAGGTTCCTACGAGCAGTACTTC
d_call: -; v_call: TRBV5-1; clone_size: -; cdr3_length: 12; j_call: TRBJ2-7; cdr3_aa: CASSFDFKEQYF; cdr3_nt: TGCGCCAGCAGCTTTGATTTTAAGGAGCAGTACTTC
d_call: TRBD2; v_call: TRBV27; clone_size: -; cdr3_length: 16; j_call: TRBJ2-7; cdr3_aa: CASSFLAGGLSYEQYF; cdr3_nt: TGTGCCAGCAGTTTCCTAGCGGGGGGACTCTCCTACGAGCAGTACTTC
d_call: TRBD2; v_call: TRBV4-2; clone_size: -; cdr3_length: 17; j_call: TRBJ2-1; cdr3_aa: CASSQLAGGVSYNEQFF; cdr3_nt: TGTGCCAGCAGCCAACTAGCGGGCGGAGTCTCCTACAATGAGCAGTTCTTC
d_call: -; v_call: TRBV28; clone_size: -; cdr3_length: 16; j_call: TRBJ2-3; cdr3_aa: CASSLWLRVQSDTQYF; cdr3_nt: TGTGCCAGCAGTTTATGGTTACGGGTTCAATCAGATACGCAGTATTTT
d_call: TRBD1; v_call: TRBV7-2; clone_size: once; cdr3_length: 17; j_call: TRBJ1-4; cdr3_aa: CASSLRGQGFSEEKLFF; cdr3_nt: TGTGCCAGCAGCTTACGGGGACAGGGGTTTTCGGAGGAAAAACTGTTTTTT
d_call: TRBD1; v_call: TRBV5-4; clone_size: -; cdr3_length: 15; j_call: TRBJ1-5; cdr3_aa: CASSYGTGSRQPQHF; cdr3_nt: TGTGCCAGCAGCTATGGGACAGGCTCCAGACAGCCCCAGCATTTT
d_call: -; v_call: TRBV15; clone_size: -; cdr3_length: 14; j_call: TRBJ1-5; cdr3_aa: CATSREPTRQPQHF; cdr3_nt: TGTGCCACCAGCAGAGAGCCGACCCGGCAGCCCCAGCATTTT
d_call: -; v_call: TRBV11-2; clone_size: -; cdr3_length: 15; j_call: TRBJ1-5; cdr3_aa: CASSLDPLANQPQHF; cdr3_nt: TGTGCCAGCAGCTTAGACCCACTCGCAAATCAGCCCCAGCATTTT
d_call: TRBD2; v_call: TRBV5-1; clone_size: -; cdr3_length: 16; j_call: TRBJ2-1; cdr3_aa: CASSAGDALIYNEQFF; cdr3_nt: TGCGCCAGCAGCGCGGGGGACGCCCTTATCTACAATGAGCAGTTCTTC
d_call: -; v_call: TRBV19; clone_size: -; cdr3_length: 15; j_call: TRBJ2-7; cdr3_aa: CASSTIGFSSYEQYF; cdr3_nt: TGTGCCAGTAGTACCATAGGGTTTAGCTCCTACGAGCAGTACTTC
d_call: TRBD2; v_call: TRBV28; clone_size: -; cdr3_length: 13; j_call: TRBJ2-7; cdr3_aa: CASRETSGREQYF; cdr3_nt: TGTGCCAGCAGGGAGACTAGCGGGAGGGAGCAGTACTTC
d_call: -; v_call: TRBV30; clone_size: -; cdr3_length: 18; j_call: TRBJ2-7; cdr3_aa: CAWRRGVYGGLRSYEQYF; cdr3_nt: TGTGCCTGGCGCCGGGGTGTTTATGGGGGGCTCCGGTCCTACGAGCAGTACTTC
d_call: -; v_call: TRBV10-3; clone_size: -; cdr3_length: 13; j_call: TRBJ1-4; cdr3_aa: CAIQGATNEKLFF; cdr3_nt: TGTGCCATACAGGGAGCAACTAATGAAAAACTGTTTTTT
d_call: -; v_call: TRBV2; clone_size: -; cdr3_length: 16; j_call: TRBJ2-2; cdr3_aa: CASSRGASSNTGELFF; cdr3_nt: TGTGCCAGCAGCCGTGGGGCCTCCTCGAACACCGGGGAGCTGTTTTTT
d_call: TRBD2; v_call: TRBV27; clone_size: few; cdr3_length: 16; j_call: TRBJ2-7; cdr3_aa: CASSFPGTSGSYEQYF; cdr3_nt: TGTGCCAGCAGTTTCCCCGGGACTAGCGGGAGCTACGAGCAGTACTTC
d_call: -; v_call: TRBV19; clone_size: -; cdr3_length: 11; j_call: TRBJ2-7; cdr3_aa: CASSTLLEQYF; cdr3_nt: TGTGCCAGTAGCACACTATTGGAGCAGTACTTC
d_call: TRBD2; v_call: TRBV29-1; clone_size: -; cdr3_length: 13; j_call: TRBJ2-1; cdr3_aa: CSVGLAGGDEQFF; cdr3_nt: TGCAGCGTTGGACTAGCGGGAGGGGATGAGCAGTTCTTC
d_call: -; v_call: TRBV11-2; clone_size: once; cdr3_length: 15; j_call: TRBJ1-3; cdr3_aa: CASSLAGSSGNTIYF; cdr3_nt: TGTGCCAGCAGCTTAGCGGGGAGCTCTGGAAACACCATATATTTT
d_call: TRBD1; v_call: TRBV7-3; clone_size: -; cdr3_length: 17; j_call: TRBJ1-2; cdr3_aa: CASSSLNPRDRVYGYTF; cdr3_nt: TGTGCCAGCAGCTCCTTAAACCCCCGGGACAGGGTCTACGGCTACACCTTC
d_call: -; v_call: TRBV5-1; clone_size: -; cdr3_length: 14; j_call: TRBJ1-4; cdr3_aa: CASSQDGLNEKLFF; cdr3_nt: TGCGCCAGCAGCCAAGACGGACTCAATGAAAAACTGTTTTTT
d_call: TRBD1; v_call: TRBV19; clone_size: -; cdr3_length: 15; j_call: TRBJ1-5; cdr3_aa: CAGLNDRVSFQPQHF; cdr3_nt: TGTGCCGGACTGAATGACAGGGTGTCTTTCCAGCCCCAGCATTTT
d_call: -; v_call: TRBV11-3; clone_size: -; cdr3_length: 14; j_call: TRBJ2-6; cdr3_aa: CASSLGSGANVLTF; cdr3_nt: TGTGCCAGCAGCTTAGGGTCTGGGGCCAACGTCCTGACTTTC
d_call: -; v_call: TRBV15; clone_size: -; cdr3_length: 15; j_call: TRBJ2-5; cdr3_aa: CATSRERDPQETQYF; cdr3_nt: TGTGCCACCAGCAGAGAACGGGATCCGCAAGAGACCCAGTACTTC
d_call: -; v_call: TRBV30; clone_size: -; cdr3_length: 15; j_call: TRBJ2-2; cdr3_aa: CAWSRENLNTGELFF; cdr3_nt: TGTGCCTGGAGTCGGGAGAACCTCAACACCGGGGAGCTGTTTTTT
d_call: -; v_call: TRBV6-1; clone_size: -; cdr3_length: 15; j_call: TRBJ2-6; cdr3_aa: CASGAPPLGANVLTF; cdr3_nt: TGTGCCAGTGGGGCCCCGCCCCTGGGGGCCAACGTCCTGACTTTC
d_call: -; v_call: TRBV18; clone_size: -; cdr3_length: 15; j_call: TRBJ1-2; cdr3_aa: CASSSALTGDYGYTF; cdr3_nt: TGTGCCAGCTCATCAGCCCTTACAGGTGACTATGGCTACACCTTC
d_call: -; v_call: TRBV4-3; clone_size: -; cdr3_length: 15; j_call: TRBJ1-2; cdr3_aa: CASSQEAGTNYGYTF; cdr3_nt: TGCGCCAGCAGCCAAGAGGCAGGGACTAACTATGGCTACACCTTC
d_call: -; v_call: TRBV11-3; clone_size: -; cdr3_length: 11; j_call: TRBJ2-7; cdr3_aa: CASSFGSEQYF; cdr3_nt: TGTGCCAGCAGCTTTGGGTCCGAGCAGTACTTC
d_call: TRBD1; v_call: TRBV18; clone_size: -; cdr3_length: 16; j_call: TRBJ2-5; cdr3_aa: CASSPPGTGGSETQYF; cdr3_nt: TGTGCCAGCTCACCACCGGGGACAGGGGGTTCGGAGACCCAGTACTTC
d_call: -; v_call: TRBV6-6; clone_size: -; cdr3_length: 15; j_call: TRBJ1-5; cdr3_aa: CASTTGFFSNQPQHF; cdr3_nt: TGTGCCAGCACCACTGGGTTTTTTAGCAATCAGCCCCAGCATTTT
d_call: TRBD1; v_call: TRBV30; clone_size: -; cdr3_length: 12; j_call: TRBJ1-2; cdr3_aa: CAWGGDSYGYTF; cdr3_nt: TGTGCCTGGGGGGGGGACAGCTATGGCTACACCTTC
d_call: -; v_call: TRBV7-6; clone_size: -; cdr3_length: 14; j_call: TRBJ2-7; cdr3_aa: CASSPLGVLHEQYF; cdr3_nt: TGTGCCAGCAGCCCATTAGGCGTTCTCCACGAGCAGTACTTC
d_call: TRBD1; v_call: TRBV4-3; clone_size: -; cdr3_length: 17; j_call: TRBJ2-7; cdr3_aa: CASSQDPAGTGDGEQYF; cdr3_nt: TGCGCCAGCAGCCAAGATCCGGCGGGGACAGGGGATGGCGAGCAGTACTTC
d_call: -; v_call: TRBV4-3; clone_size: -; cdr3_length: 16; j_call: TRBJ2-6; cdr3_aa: CASSQASRAGANVLTF; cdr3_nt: TGCGCCAGCAGCCAAGCAAGCAGGGCTGGGGCCAACGTCCTGACTTTC
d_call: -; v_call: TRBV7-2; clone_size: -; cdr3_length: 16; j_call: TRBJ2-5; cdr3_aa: CASSRGSPTQQETQYF; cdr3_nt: TGTGCCAGCAGCCGGGGCAGCCCTACACAACAAGAGACCCAGTACTTC
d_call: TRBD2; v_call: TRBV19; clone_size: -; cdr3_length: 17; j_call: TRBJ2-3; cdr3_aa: CASSIDGAAGGTDTQYF; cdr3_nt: TGTGCCAGTAGTATAGATGGGGCAGCGGGAGGGACAGATACGCAGTATTTT
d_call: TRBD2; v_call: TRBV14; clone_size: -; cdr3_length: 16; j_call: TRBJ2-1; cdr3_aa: CASSQGGLGPYNEQFF; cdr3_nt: TGTGCCAGCAGCCAAGGGGGACTAGGACCCTACAATGAGCAGTTCTTC
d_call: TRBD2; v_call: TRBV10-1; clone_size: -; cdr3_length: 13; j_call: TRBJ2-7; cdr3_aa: CASIRTSGYEQYF; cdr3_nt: TGCGCCAGCATTAGGACTAGCGGCTACGAGCAGTACTTC
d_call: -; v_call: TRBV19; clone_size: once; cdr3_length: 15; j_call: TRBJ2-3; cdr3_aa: CASSTGRGNTDTQYF; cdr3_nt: TGTGCCAGTAGTACAGGCCGGGGAAACACAGATACGCAGTATTTT
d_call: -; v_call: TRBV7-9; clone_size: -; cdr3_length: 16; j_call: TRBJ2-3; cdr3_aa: CASSALGTSSTDTQYF; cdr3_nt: TGTGCCAGCAGCGCCTTGGGGACGTCTAGCACAGATACGCAGTATTTT
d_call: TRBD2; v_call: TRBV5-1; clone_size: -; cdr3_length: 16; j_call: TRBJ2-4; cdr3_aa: CASSLAGLREINIQYF; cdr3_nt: TGCGCCAGCAGCTTGGCCGGGTTGCGGGAGATAAACATTCAGTACTTC
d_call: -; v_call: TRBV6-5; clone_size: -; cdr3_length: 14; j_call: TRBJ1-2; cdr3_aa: CASSYVAGGYGYTF; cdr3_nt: TGTGCCAGCAGTTACGTCGCAGGAGGCTATGGCTACACCTTC
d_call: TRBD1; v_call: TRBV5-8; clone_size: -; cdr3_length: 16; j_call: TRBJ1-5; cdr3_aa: CASSLARQGASQPQHF; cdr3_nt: TGTGCCAGCAGCTTGGCCCGACAGGGGGCTTCGCAGCCCCAGCATTTT
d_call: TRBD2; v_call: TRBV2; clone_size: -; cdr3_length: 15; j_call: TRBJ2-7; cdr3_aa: CASAPGTSGAYEQYF; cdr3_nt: TGTGCCAGCGCCCCCGGGACTAGCGGGGCCTACGAGCAGTACTTC
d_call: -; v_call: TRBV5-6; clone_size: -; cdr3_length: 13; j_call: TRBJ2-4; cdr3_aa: CASSLVEGNIQYF; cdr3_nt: TGTGCCAGCAGCTTGGTGGAGGGAAACATTCAGTACTTC
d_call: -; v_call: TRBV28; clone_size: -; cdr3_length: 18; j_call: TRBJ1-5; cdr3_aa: CASSSPVYQEGVDQPQHF; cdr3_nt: TGTGCCAGCAGTTCCCCTGTTTATCAGGAAGGGGTCGATCAGCCCCAGCATTTT
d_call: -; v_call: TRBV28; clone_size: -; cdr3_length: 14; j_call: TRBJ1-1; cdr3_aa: CASSLVRGRTEAFF; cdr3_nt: TGTGCCAGCAGTTTAGTCAGGGGCCGGACTGAAGCTTTCTTT
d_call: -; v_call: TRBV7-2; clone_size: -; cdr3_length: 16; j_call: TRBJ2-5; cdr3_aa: CASSLGRSGVGETQYF; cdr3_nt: TGTGCCAGCAGCTTAGGGCGGTCGGGGGTCGGAGAGACCCAGTACTTC
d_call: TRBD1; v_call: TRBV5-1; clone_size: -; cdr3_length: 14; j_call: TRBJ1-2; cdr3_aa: CASSLGQGVGGYTF; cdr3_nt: TGCGCCAGCAGTCTGGGACAGGGGGTCGGTGGCTACACCTTC
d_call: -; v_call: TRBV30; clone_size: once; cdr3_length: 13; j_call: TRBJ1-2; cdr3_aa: CAWSYGQNYGYTF; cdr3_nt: TGTGCCTGGAGTTACGGGCAGAACTATGGCTACACCTTC